These T cell receptor beta chains were read from a single sample in a study of cytomegalovirus exposure and HLA in healthy donors. Sequencing was performed with immunoSEQ multiplex PCR; in TCRdb, only in-frame clones are kept and a portion is missing. This table holds roughly 120,000 clones, roughly 70% found once. The sequenced sample consisted of PBMCs. These receptor sequences come from a woman aged 45-60 years in good health and CMV-seropositive. The CDR3 runs from the conserved cysteine through the conserved F or W. Each record gives: V gene, J gene, CDR3 protein.

TRBV5-1	TRBJ2-1	CASSMGHGLTDEQFF
TRBV5-1	TRBJ2-6	CASSFTTGNTVGANVLTF
TRBV5-1	TRBJ2-7	CASSLGGVLIYEQYF
TRBV7-2	TRBJ2-1	CASSFLNEQFF
TRBV6-5	TRBJ1-6	CASSHIGVEGSPLHF
TRBV14	TRBJ1-1	CASSQDRIPAGAFF
TRBV7-2	TRBJ2-7	CASSPMFGGGRDYEQYF
TRBV4-2	TRBJ2-2	CASSQDMASGRAGSTGELFF
TRBV11-2	TRBJ2-5	CASSLAGGGETQYF
TRBV12-5	TRBJ2-4	CASGLVRGGEVTKNIQYF
TRBV19	TRBJ2-7	CASSMALAGAYEQYF
TRBV6-5	TRBJ2-7	CASSYSYRGFEQCF
TRBV27	TRBJ1-2	CASTRVGGDYGYTF
TRBV18	TRBJ2-7	CASSPGQVSYEQYF
TRBV7-7	TRBJ2-2	CASSATGDTGELFF
TRBV4-1	TRBJ2-5	CASSQEDTLMGTQYF
TRBV19	TRBJ1-1	CASSIPNESEAFF
TRBV6-1	TRBJ2-1	CASRGGSGGYNEQFF
TRBV30	TRBJ1-5	CAWSVQDYQPQHF
TRBV19	TRBJ1-1	CASTMTGQGGTEAFF
TRBV6-1	TRBJ2-1	CASSEFAGLEDEQFF
TRBV6-1	TRBJ2-7	CASSEGVFGSYEQYF
TRBV5-1	TRBJ2-3	CASSLADMGGDTQYF
TRBV5-1	TRBJ2-1	CASSGLVNEQFF